This T cell receptor (beta chain) was sequenced in a study of CD8 T cells in Susac syndrome. RNA, at roughly 0.45 to 1 ug, was reverse transcribed with random hexamers. TCRdb analysed the immunoSEQ multiplex PCR reads with MiXCR anew, one entry per CDR3 protein. Of about 300,000 distinct CDR3 sequences listed, 89% were seen once; the top ten hold under 0.2%. Patients with stable or active relapsing-remitting disease, all of them treatment-naive, made up the multiple sclerosis controls. Germline V gives CDR1 SEHNR, CDR2 FQNEAQ (reference sequence). This CDR3 spans 15 amino acids. V lost 8 bases and J 0 bases, leaving 14 bases between the germline ends.

This chain links TRBV7-9 with TRBJ2-1, with D unclear. Sequenced input: CD8+ T cells from PBMCs. This sequence originates from a human donor with multiple sclerosis. The CDR3 nucleotides read TGTGCCAGCCCCTCTCTTGATGGCTCCTACAATGAGCAGTTCTTC. Its protein is CASPSLDGSYNEQFF.